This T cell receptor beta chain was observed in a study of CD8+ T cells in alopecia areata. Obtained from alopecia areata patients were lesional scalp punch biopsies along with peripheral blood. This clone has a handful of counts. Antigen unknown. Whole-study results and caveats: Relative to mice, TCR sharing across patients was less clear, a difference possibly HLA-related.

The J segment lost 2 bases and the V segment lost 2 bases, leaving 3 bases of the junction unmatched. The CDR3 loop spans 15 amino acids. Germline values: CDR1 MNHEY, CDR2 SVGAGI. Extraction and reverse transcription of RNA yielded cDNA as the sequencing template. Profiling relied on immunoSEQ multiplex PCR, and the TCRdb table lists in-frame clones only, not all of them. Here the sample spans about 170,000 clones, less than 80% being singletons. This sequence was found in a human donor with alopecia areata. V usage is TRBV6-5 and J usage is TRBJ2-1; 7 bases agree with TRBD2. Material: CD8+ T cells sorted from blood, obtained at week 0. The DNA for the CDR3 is TGTGCCAGCAGTTACGATGGACTAGCCTACAATGAGCAGTTCTTC. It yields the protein CASSYDGLAYNEQFF.